What follows are 27 T cell receptor beta chains derived from one specimen sequenced in a study of response to subunit inactivated influenza vaccine. TCRdb reprocessed the RT-PCR reads with MiXCR, giving one entry per CDR3 protein. The sample has 630,000 or so distinct CDR3 sequences; roughly 14% are singletons. The sample in question was PBMCs from blood, obtained about 13 days after vaccination. The receptors shown here come from a man in his fifties who received an inactivated influenza vaccine.

V usage is TRBV5-1 and J usage is TRBJ2-7; D unclear. The CDR3 is 14 residues long. Germline lookup yields CDR1 SGHRS and CDR2 YFSETQ. V was clipped by 0 bases and J by 3 bases, with 10 bases between them. The chain's CDR3 is CASSLGADNYEQYF. The CDR3 DNA is TGCGCCAGCAGCTTGGGGGCTGATAACTACGAGCAGTACTTC.

This clonotype was observed a few times. V and J are TRBV9 and TRBJ1-2, with TRBD1 as a possible D gene (5 bases). CDR3 length equals 16 residues. Germline CDR1 and CDR2: SGDLS and YYNGEE. With 0 bases removed from V and 4 bases from J, the gap between germline ends came to 16 bases. The chain's CDR3 is CASSVDGGLGGYGYTF. CDR3 in DNA: TGTGCCAGCAGCGTAGATGGGGGACTGGGTGGCTATGGCTACACCTTC.

This clonotype appeared many times. The rearrangement links TRBV7-2 to TRBJ2-1; D not resolved. The length of the CDR3 is 14 residues. Trimming took 0 bases from V and 5 from J, leaving 8 bases between them. Looked up from germline, CDR1 is SGHTA and CDR2 is FQGNSA. As DNA, the CDR3 is TGTGCCAGCAGCTTAGCGCATGGGAACAATGAGCAGTTCTTC. Its translation: CASSLAHGNNEQFF.

V usage is TRBV4-1 and J usage is TRBJ1-2; D remains ambiguous. V gave up 5 bases and J gave up 3 bases, with 13 bases separating them. The CDR3 has 14 residues. CDR1 is MGHRA and CDR2 is YSYEKL in the germline V gene. The CDR3, as DNA: TGCGCCAGCAGCAGTTTTTTGGGTGACTATGGCTACACCTTC. Translation gives CASSSFLGDYGYTF.

This clonotype has more than one count but fewer than ten. The CDR3 DNA follows: TGTGCCAGAGCCCCAGGGGGTGAAAAACTGTTTTTT. Its protein product is CARAPGGEKLFF. The chain links TRBV21-1 to TRBJ1-4; the D call in the table, TRBD1, was not verified against the DNA. TRBV21-1 represents a pseudogene. CDR3 length: 12 amino acids.

There are a few counts of this clonotype. This chain joins TRBV4-1 and TRBJ2-5, with D hard to call. Trimming removed 1 base at V and 5 bases at J, with 8 bases between. CDR3 length: 13 amino acids. CDR1 is MGHRA and CDR2 is YSYEKL in the germline V gene. Here the CDR3 DNA reads TGCGCCAGCAGCCAAGTCTATGCCGAGACCCAGTACTTC. It codes for CASSQVYAETQYF.

Worth noting for this clonotype: Compared with germline, one end of the junction differs, possibly owing to a read error. The V and J genes are TRBV12-3 or TRBV12-4 and TRBJ2-1; 12 bases match TRBD2. CDR3 length: 16 amino acids. CDR3 sequence reads: CASRLGRLAGVYEQFF. The CDR3 nucleotides are TGTGCCAGCAGATTAGGCCGACTAGCGGGAGTCTATGAGCAGTTCTTC.

This clonotype was recorded a few times. The chain links TRBV20-1 to TRBJ1-6; D gene ambiguous. The CDR3 runs 12 residues. V lost 6 bases, J lost 9 bases, and 12 bases lay in between. CDR1 is DFQATT and CDR2 is SNEGSKA in the germline V gene (reference sequence). CDR3 loop: CSAKESGSPLHF. CDR3 nucleotide sequence: TGCAGTGCAAAAGAAAGCGGTTCACCCCTCCACTTT.

This clonotype has at least ten counts. Its ends do not fully match the called genes, so a read error is possible. The chain carries TRBV12-3 or TRBV12-4 and TRBJ2-1; D perhaps matches TRBD1 (6 bases). This CDR3 spans 13 amino acids. The CDR3 DNA follows: TGCGCCAGCAGCCGGGACACCTACAATGAGCAGTTCTTC. Translating gives CASSRDTYNEQFF.

At least ten counts were recorded for this clonotype. The gene calls are TRBV10-3 and TRBJ2-1; D is uncertain. The CDR3 has 12 amino acids. V shed 3 bases and J shed 7 bases, with 7 bases lying between them. Germline V gene lookup returns CDR1 ENHRY and CDR2 SYGVKD. CDR3 coding DNA: TGTGCCATCAGTGAAGTTGGAAATGAGCAGTTCTTC. Amino acid sequence: CAISEVGNEQFF.

This clonotype has a count of ten or more. The chain recombines TRBV9 with TRBJ2-1; perhaps TRBD2 as D (6 bases). Germline CDR1 SGDLS, CDR2 YYNGEE. The CDR3 is 15 residues long. The ends were cut back, 0 bases at V and 2 bases at J, with 9 bases in the middle. The CDR3 is CASSVGRGTYNEQFF. DNA of the CDR3: TGTGCCAGCAGCGTAGGGCGGGGAACCTACAATGAGCAGTTCTTC. Complete variable domain (other parts from reference TRBV9 and TRBJ2-1): DSGVTQTPKHLITATGQRVTLRCSPRSGDLSVYWYQQSLDQGLQFLIQYYNGEERAKGNILERFSAQQFPDLHSELNLSSLELGDSALYFCASSVGRGTYNEQFFGPGTRLTVL.

This clonotype came up many times. The rearrangement uses TRBV20-1 and TRBJ2-7; TRBD1 agrees at 11 bases. This CDR3 spans 15 amino acids. The germline V gene encodes CDR1 DFQATT and CDR2 SNEGSKA (reference sequence). Trimming at V came to 7 bases and at J to 7 bases, leaving 15 bases not matched to a gene. As DNA, the CDR3 is TGCAGTGGGCCTGTAGGACAGGGGGCGTCGGGGGAGCAGTACTTC. This gives the protein CSGPVGQGASGEQYF.

V usage is TRBV5-1 and J usage is TRBJ1-1; TRBD1 matches at 9 bases. The junction had 11 bases not matched to a gene; V was cut back by 5 bases and J by 6 bases. CDR3 size: 15 residues. Per the germline V gene, CDR1 is SGHRS and CDR2 is YFSETQ. Here the CDR3 reads CASRSVGQGRAEAFF. CDR3 DNA sequence: TGCGCCAGCAGGTCGGTGGGACAGGGAAGGGCTGAAGCTTTCTTT.

The chain combines TRBV30 with TRBJ2-7; a weak D match, TRBD2 (5 bases). V lost 0 bases and J lost 7, with 16 bases in between. CDR3 length: 14 amino acids. CDR1 GTSNPN and CDR2 SVGIG come from the germline V gene (reference sequence). In DNA, the CDR3 is TGTGCCTGGAGTGTACGGGAAGTGGTCTTGGAGCAGTACTTC. Translation gives CAWSVREVVLEQYF.

This clonotype was recorded a few times. This rearrangement joins TRBV10-2 to TRBJ2-3; tentatively, D is TRBD1 (6 bases). Looked up from germline, CDR1 is WSHSY and CDR2 is SAAADI. Between the trimmed V and J ends, which lost 3 bases and 7 bases, there was a span of 23 bases. The CDR3 has 17 amino acids. The CDR3: CASSDFWIQGLKNTQYF. The DNA of the CDR3 is TGCGCCAGCAGTGACTTCTGGATCCAGGGGTTGAAGAATACGCAGTATTTT.

The V call is TRBV10-3, the J call TRBJ2-5; D perhaps matches TRBD1 (6 bases). Trimming pared 3 bases from V and 5 bases from J, leaving 13 bases between. This CDR3 is built from 14 residues. CDR1 is ENHRY and CDR2 is SYGVKD in the germline V gene. The CDR3 loop is CAISDRDTQETQYF. In DNA form, the CDR3 reads TGTGCCATCAGTGATCGGGACACCCAGGAGACCCAGTACTTC.

This clonotype was counted a few times. V usage is TRBV7-2 and J usage is TRBJ2-7, with D perhaps matching TRBD1 (6 bases). The germline V gene encodes CDR1 SGHTA and CDR2 FQGNSA. CDR3 size: 15 residues. V lost 7 bases and J 0 bases, leaving 16 bases between the germline ends. The CDR3 region is CASNRGGRGSYEQYF. CDR3 bases: TGTGCCAGCAACCGAGGTGGCAGGGGCTCCTACGAGCAGTACTTC.

A few counts support this clonotype. The chain joins TRBV12-3 or TRBV12-4 to TRBJ2-7; perhaps TRBD1 as D (5 bases). The CDR3 sequence is 15 residues long. The germline V and J ends were trimmed by 6 bases and 0 bases, with 15 bases remaining between them. The CDR3 DNA is TGTGCCAGCAGCCTAGGGGCCCAGAGCTCCTACGAGCAGTACTTC. Translation: CASSLGAQSSYEQYF.

The chain recombines TRBV5-1 with TRBJ1-4, with 7 bases fitting TRBD1. J gave up 4 bases and V 5 bases, and 8 bases lay outside the gene matches. The CDR3 runs to 15 residues. From germline, CDR1 is SGHRS and CDR2 YFSETQ. CDR3 amino acids: CASRVPGQINEKLFF. CDR3 nucleotides: TGCGCCAGCAGGGTCCCGGGACAGATTAATGAAAAACTGTTTTTT.

In this sample, this clonotype turned up many times. The gene calls are TRBV29-1 and TRBJ2-1; D is uncertain. In germline, CDR1 is SQVTM, CDR2 ANQGSEA. The germline V and J ends were trimmed by 4 bases and 5 bases, with 15 bases remaining between them. The CDR3 loop spans 14 amino acids. Written as DNA, the CDR3 is TGCAGCGTTGTCGGCGCAGTGTCTAACAATGAGCAGTTCTTC. Residues: CSVVGAVSNNEQFF.

This chain connects TRBV11-2 to TRBJ2-3; possibly TRBD2 for D (6 bases). Trimming pared 3 bases from V and 0 bases from J, leaving 10 bases between. This CDR3 contains 15 residues. Per germline, CDR1 SGHAT and CDR2 FQNNGV. Here the CDR3 DNA reads TGTGCCAGCAGCTTCCCGGGGGTTAGCACAGATACGCAGTATTTT. Its translation: CASSFPGVSTDTQYF.

The V and J genes are TRBV9 and TRBJ2-7; 9 positions agree with TRBD2. Trimming cost V 0 bases and J 5 bases; bases outside gene matches: 9. CDR3 size: 16 residues. CDR1 is SGDLS and CDR2 is YYNGEE in the germline V gene. CDR3 amino acids: CASSVGGAGGIDEQYF. In DNA form, the CDR3 reads TGTGCCAGCAGCGTAGGAGGGGCGGGAGGGATTGACGAGCAGTACTTC.

This clonotype appeared many times. V and J are TRBV5-1 and TRBJ2-7; D gene unclear. V shed 1 base and J shed 0 bases, with 5 bases lying between them. The CDR3 spans 13 residues. Germline lookup yields CDR1 SGHRS and CDR2 YFSETQ. The CDR3 region has the DNA TGCGCCAGCAGCTTGAAAAGCTCCTACGAGCAGTACTTC. It yields the protein CASSLKSSYEQYF. The full variable domain, with the rest looked up from reference TRBV5-1 and TRBJ2-7, is KAGVTQTPRYLIKTRGQQVTLSCSPISGHRSVSWYQQTPGQGLQFLFEYFSETQRNKGNFPGRFSGRQFSNSRSEMNVSTLELGDSALYLCASSLKSSYEQYFGPGTRLTVT.

V gene TRBV4-3 combines with J gene TRBJ1-4, with 8 bases identical to TRBD1. This CDR3 has 15 amino acids. Germline CDR1 reads LGHNA; CDR2 reads YSLEER. V lost 0 bases, J lost 5 bases, and 2 bases stayed unmatched. CDR3 sequence (DNA): TGCGCCAGCAGCCAAGAAACAGGGGGGAATGAAAAACTGTTTTTT. It translates to CASSQETGGNEKLFF.

This clonotype was seen only a few times. The V call is TRBV6-2 or TRBV6-3, the J call TRBJ2-3, with 10 bases lining up with TRBD2. The CDR3 sequence is 21 residues long. Losses at the gene ends were 2 bases for V and 3 bases for J; bases not matched to a gene: 20. From germline, CDR1 is MNHEY and CDR2 SVGEGT. This CDR3 reads CASSYPNPAGGIRRITDTQYF. The CDR3 bases are TGTGCCAGCAGTTACCCAAACCCAGCGGGAGGGATTCGGCGGATAACAGATACGCAGTATTTT.

This clonotype was counted many times. The chain joins TRBV7-2 to TRBJ2-7, with D uncertain. CDR1 is SGHTA, CDR2 FQGNSA, per germline. V was trimmed by 4 bases and J by 2 bases, leaving 9 bases between them. The CDR3 has 13 residues. The CDR3 is CASSSRAAYEQYF. Here the CDR3 DNA reads TGTGCCAGCAGCTCCCGGGCCGCCTACGAGCAGTACTTC.

This clonotype showed up many times. This chain joins TRBV12-3 or TRBV12-4 and TRBJ1-5; TRBD1 aligns across 8 bases. The CDR3 extends over 17 amino acids. V shed 4 bases, J shed 2 bases, and the junction held 10 bases outside the gene matches. The CDR3 bases are TGTGCCAGCAGTTCCGCGGGGGTGACAGGGGGCAATCAGCCCCAGCATTTT. The encoded protein is CASSSAGVTGGNQPQHF.